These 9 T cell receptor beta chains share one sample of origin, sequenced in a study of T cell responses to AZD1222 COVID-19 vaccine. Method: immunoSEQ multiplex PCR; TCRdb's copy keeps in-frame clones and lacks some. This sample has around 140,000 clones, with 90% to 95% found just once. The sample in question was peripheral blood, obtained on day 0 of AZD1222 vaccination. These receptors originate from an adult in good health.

Here the CDR3 reads CASRVAGVDTQYF. CDR3 nucleotides: TGTGCCAGTAGGGTAGCGGGAGTAGATACGCAGTATTTT. This chain links TRBV19 with TRBJ2-3; 9 positions match TRBD2. Germline V lookup: CDR1 LNHDA, CDR2 SQIVND (reference sequence). The CDR3 is 13 residues long. V trimming: 6 bases; J trimming: 5 bases; junction bases outside the gene matches: 3.

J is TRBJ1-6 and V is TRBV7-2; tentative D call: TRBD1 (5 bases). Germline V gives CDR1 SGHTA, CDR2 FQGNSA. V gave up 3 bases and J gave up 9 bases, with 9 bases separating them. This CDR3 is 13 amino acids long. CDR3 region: CASSLTVGSPLHF. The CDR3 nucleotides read TGTGCCAGCAGCTTGACAGTGGGTTCACCCCTCCACTTT.

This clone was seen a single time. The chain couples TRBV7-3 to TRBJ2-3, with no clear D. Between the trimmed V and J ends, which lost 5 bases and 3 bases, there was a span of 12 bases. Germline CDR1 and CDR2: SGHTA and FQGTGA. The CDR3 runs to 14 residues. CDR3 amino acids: CASSRSLGTDTQYF. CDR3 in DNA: TGTGCCAGCAGCCGCTCCCTAGGGACAGATACGCAGTATTTT. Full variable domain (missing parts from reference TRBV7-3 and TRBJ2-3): GAGVSQTPSNKVTEKGKYVELRCDPISGHTALYWYRQSLGQGPEFLIYFQGTGAADDSGLPNDRFFAVRPEGSVSTLKIQRTERGDSAVYLCASSRSLGTDTQYFGPGTRLTVL.

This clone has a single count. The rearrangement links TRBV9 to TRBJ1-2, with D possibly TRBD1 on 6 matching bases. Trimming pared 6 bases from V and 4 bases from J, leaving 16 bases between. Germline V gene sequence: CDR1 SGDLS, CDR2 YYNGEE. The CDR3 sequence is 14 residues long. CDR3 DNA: TGTGCCAGCACCCCAGGGGAGGGACGCTATGGCTACACCTTC. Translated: CASTPGEGRYGYTF.

CDR3 coding DNA: TGTGCCAGCAGCTTAAGCCCCCCCATTTCACCCCTCCACTTT. It translates to CASSLSPPISPLHF. The chain carries TRBV11-2 and TRBJ1-6; D ambiguous. The germline V gene has CDR1 SGHAT and CDR2 FQNNGV. This CDR3 region has 14 residues. With 2 bases removed from V and 9 bases from J, the gap between germline ends came to 11 bases.

Here the CDR3 DNA reads TGTGCCAGCAGCGTACACCGGATACCACAGGGGGCGAGAACTGAAGCTTTCTTT. Amino acids: CASSVHRIPQGARTEAFF. The V and J genes are TRBV9 and TRBJ1-1; 9 bases are shared with TRBD1. With V trimmed by 1 base and J by 5 bases, 15 bases remained unmatched. The CDR3 consists of 18 residues. Germline values: CDR1 SGDLS, CDR2 YYNGEE.

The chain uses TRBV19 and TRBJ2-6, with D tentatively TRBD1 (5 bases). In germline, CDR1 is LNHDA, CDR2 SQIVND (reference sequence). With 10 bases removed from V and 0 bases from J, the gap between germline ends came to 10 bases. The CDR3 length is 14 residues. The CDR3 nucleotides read TGTGCCACATCTACAGGCTCTGGGGCCAACGTCCTGACTTTC. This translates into CATSTGSGANVLTF.

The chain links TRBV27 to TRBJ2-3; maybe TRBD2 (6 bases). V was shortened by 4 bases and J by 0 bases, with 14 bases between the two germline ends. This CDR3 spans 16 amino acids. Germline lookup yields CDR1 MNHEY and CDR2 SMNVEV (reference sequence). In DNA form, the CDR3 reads TGTGCCAGCAGTTGGGGTTGGGGAGGAAGCACAGATACGCAGTATTTT. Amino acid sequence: CASSWGWGGSTDTQYF.

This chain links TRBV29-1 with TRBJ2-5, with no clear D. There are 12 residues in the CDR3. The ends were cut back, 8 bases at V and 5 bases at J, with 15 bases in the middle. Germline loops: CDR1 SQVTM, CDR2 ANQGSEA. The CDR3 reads CSIFEPYETQYF. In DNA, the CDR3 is TGCAGCATATTTGAACCCTATGAGACCCAGTACTTC.